The sample holds a few counts of the clone carrying this TCR beta chain. The antigen remains undetermined. The sample's time point: week 23, last vaccination. All doses held 300 ug of mutant IDH1 20-mer peptide, with topical imiquimod. New IDH1-mutant, ATRX-lost WHO grade 3 or 4 astrocytomas occurred in donors. Sequencing was performed with immunoSEQ multiplex PCR; in TCRdb, only in-frame clones are kept and a portion is missing. Among about 55,000 clones listed, roughly 80% were seen once. The CDR3 covers 14 residues. The germline V and J ends were trimmed by 4 bases and 1 base, with 10 bases remaining between them. CDR1 is MNHNS and CDR2 is SASEGT in the germline V gene. This sample stems from a study of a mutant IDH1 vaccine in newly diagnosed glioma. Study overall: Across weeks 1, 3, 5, 7, 11, 15, 19 and 23, patients received a vaccination each time, eight in all. Earlier treatment was radiotherapy, temozolomide, or both, with most getting both.

Study conclusions and caveats: Overall, almost 95% of patients had vaccine-induced immune responses.

J is TRBJ2-5 and V is TRBV6-1, with unresolved D. The source is a man aged 40-49 years with glioma. The material sequenced was PBMCs, taken from a glioma patient whose treatment included an IDH1 peptide vaccine. In DNA, the CDR3 is TGTGCCAGCAGTGCTTACGGGTCCCAAGAGACCCAGTACTTC. Amino acids: CASSAYGSQETQYF.